Below, one T cell receptor beta chain is given with its context. Time point in this sample: late sampling 161 to 241 days after vaccination in a few convalescent patients. TCRdb reprocessed the PCR reads with MiXCR, giving one entry per CDR3 protein. The sample lists roughly 30,000 distinct CDR3 sequences; about 54% were seen once. This entry belongs to a study of vaccination and CD4 T cells after COVID-19. The CDR3 contains 14 residues. The V gene's germline CDR1 is MNHEY and CDR2 SVGEGT. V lost 3 bases to trimming and J lost 4 bases; unmatched junction nucleotides: 3. The chain is built from TRBV6-2 or TRBV6-3 and TRBJ2-1; 7 bases map to TRBD2. This receptor was taken from a human donor who had recovered from COVID-19. The material was CD4+ T cells from blood, obtained about 7 months after SARS-CoV-2 vaccination. CDR3 in DNA: TGTGCCAGCAGTTATGCGGGAGAGTACAATGAGCAGTTCTTC. This codes for CASSYAGEYNEQFF.